A selection of T cell receptor beta chains follows, all from one sample in a study of cytomegalovirus exposure and HLA in healthy donors. Sequencing used immunoSEQ multiplex PCR; TCRdb keeps in-frame clones, though not all of them. This sample yields 150,000 to 200,000 clones, of which around 85% are seen a single time; roughly 1.9% belongs to the top ten. The sample was PBMCs. The receptors come from a human donor in good health. Both conserved end residues are part of each CDR3. Each record gives: J gene, V gene, clone size, D gene, CDR3 DNA, CDR3 protein. D genes are given only for firm matches. The listing skips clone size in some rows; elsewhere it reads once, few, many or a size class.

j_gene: TRBJ2-2
v_gene: TRBV14
abundance: .
d_gene: .
CDR3nt: TGTGCCAGCAGCGCTGGGACTCCTTCTGGCACCGGGGAGCTGTTTTTT
CDR3aa: CASSAGTPSGTGELFF

j_gene: TRBJ1-5
v_gene: TRBV19
abundance: .
d_gene: .
CDR3nt: TGTGCCAGTTCACAGAAGCATTATAGCAATCAGCCCCAGCATTTT
CDR3aa: CASSQKHYSNQPQHF

j_gene: TRBJ2-5
v_gene: TRBV10-3
abundance: .
d_gene: TRBD2
CDR3nt: TGTGCCATCAGTCCGACTAGCGGGGGAAAGACCCAGTACTTC
CDR3aa: CAISPTSGGKTQYF

j_gene: TRBJ2-1
v_gene: TRBV11-1
abundance: .
d_gene: TRBD2
CDR3nt: TGTGCCAGCAGCTCACCCATTCTAGCGGGGGCGGACAATGAGCAGTTCTTC
CDR3aa: CASSSPILAGADNEQFF

j_gene: TRBJ1-2
v_gene: TRBV12-5
abundance: .
d_gene: .
CDR3nt: TGTGCTAGTGGTCCGGCGGCAGGGATAATCCCATCCCGAGGCTACACCTTC
CDR3aa: CASGPAAGIIPSRGYTF

j_gene: TRBJ2-1
v_gene: TRBV19
abundance: .
d_gene: .
CDR3nt: TGTGCCAGTAGTATAGCTAACAGCTACAATGAGCAGTTCTTC
CDR3aa: CASSIANSYNEQFF

j_gene: TRBJ1-4
v_gene: TRBV15
abundance: .
d_gene: .
CDR3nt: TGTGCCACCAGCAGTCGCAGGGGAGGGCAAAAACTGTTTTTT
CDR3aa: CATSSRRGGQKLFF

j_gene: TRBJ1-3
v_gene: TRBV13
abundance: .
d_gene: .
CDR3nt: TGTGCCAGCAGCTTAGTGGGAGGAAAACTCTCTGGAAACACCATATATTTT
CDR3aa: CASSLVGGKLSGNTIYF

j_gene: TRBJ2-3
v_gene: TRBV4-3
abundance: .
d_gene: TRBD2
CDR3nt: TGCGCCAGCAGCCACGCCCCGACTAGCGGGAACACAGATACGCAGTATTTT
CDR3aa: CASSHAPTSGNTDTQYF

j_gene: TRBJ2-1
v_gene: TRBV7-8
abundance: .
d_gene: TRBD2
CDR3nt: TGTGCCACCCTCCCCCTAGCGGGGCTCAACAATGAGCAGTTCTTC
CDR3aa: CATLPLAGLNNEQFF

j_gene: TRBJ2-7
v_gene: TRBV10-2
abundance: .
d_gene: TRBD2
CDR3nt: TGCGCCAGCAGTGAGTGGCGGGGGGGGGCCTACGAGCAGTACTTC
CDR3aa: CASSEWRGGAYEQYF

j_gene: TRBJ1-1
v_gene: TRBV19
abundance: .
d_gene: .
CDR3nt: TGTGCCAGTAGTATAGGGAGGGATTGGGTTGCAACTGAAGCTTTCTTT
CDR3aa: CASSIGRDWVATEAFF

j_gene: TRBJ2-2
v_gene: TRBV29-1
abundance: .
d_gene: TRBD1
CDR3nt: TGCAGCGTGCGCGACGGGACAGGGGTGGACACCGGGGAGCTGTTTTTT
CDR3aa: CSVRDGTGVDTGELFF

j_gene: TRBJ2-3
v_gene: TRBV27
abundance: .
d_gene: .
CDR3nt: TGTGCCAGCAGTTTCGACACCGGACTGTCAGATACGCAGTATTTT
CDR3aa: CASSFDTGLSDTQYF

j_gene: TRBJ2-1
v_gene: TRBV4-1
abundance: .
d_gene: TRBD2
CDR3nt: TGCGCCAGCAGCCCGGCGGGGGGGCCAAACAATGAGCAGTTCTTC
CDR3aa: CASSPAGGPNNEQFF

j_gene: TRBJ1-1
v_gene: TRBV6-5
abundance: .
d_gene: .
CDR3nt: TGTGCCAGCGCGACTCAACGCTTGGAAGGTGGAGCTTTCTTT
CDR3aa: CASATQRLEGGAFF

j_gene: TRBJ1-5
v_gene: TRBV5-1
abundance: few
d_gene: TRBD1
CDR3nt: TGCGCCAGCAGCCTGGGACAGGGTAGCAATCAGCCCCAGCATTTT
CDR3aa: CASSLGQGSNQPQHF

j_gene: TRBJ1-5
v_gene: TRBV6-6
abundance: .
d_gene: .
CDR3nt: TGTGCCAGCAGTTACAGGGGGGGGATAAGCAATCAGCCCCAGCATTTT
CDR3aa: CASSYRGGISNQPQHF

j_gene: TRBJ2-5
v_gene: TRBV5-6
abundance: .
d_gene: .
CDR3nt: TGTGCCAGCAGACGGACGGCTAGCTGGGAGACCCAGTACTTC
CDR3aa: CASRRTASWETQYF

j_gene: TRBJ2-2
v_gene: TRBV4-3
abundance: .
d_gene: .
CDR3nt: TGCGCCAGCAGCAGGGCCCCGGGAGACACCGGGGAGCTGTTTTTT
CDR3aa: CASSRAPGDTGELFF

j_gene: TRBJ2-3
v_gene: TRBV11-3
abundance: few
d_gene: .
CDR3nt: TGTGCCAGCAGCTTTTCTAGGCTGGTAGATACGCAGTATTTT
CDR3aa: CASSFSRLVDTQYF

j_gene: TRBJ2-7
v_gene: TRBV5-6
abundance: .
d_gene: TRBD2
CDR3nt: TGTGCCAGCAGCCAAGAGCTTATGTTACTAGCGGGGGGGCGCGAGCAGTACTTC
CDR3aa: CASSQELMLLAGGREQYF

j_gene: TRBJ2-7
v_gene: TRBV5-6
abundance: .
d_gene: .
CDR3nt: TGTGCCAGCAGCTTTTTAGGTCAAGCGACCTACGAGCAGTACTTC
CDR3aa: CASSFLGQATYEQYF

j_gene: TRBJ2-3
v_gene: TRBV27
abundance: .
d_gene: TRBD1
CDR3nt: TGTGCCAGCAGTAGGGGGCAGGAATCAGATACGCAGTATTTT
CDR3aa: CASSRGQESDTQYF

j_gene: TRBJ1-6
v_gene: TRBV19
abundance: few
d_gene: TRBD1
CDR3nt: TGTGCCAGTAGATCAGACAGGGTAAGGTCACCCCTCCACTTT
CDR3aa: CASRSDRVRSPLHF

j_gene: TRBJ2-7
v_gene: TRBV9
abundance: .
d_gene: .
CDR3nt: TGTGCCAGCAGCGTAGAACTCTCTAGCGCCGAGCAGTACTTC
CDR3aa: CASSVELSSAEQYF

j_gene: TRBJ1-3
v_gene: TRBV4-3
abundance: .
d_gene: .
CDR3nt: TGCGCCAGCAGCCAAGAGGCGGGCTCTGGAAACACCATATATTTT
CDR3aa: CASSQEAGSGNTIYF

j_gene: TRBJ1-1
v_gene: TRBV7-8
abundance: .
d_gene: .
CDR3nt: TGTGCCAGCAGCCCAAGGGAGGGGGAGTGGAACACTGAAGCTTTCTTT
CDR3aa: CASSPREGEWNTEAFF